Listed below are T cell receptor beta chains from one sample, sequenced in a study of blood T cell repertoires in COVID-19. Profiled with immunoSEQ multiplex PCR; TCRdb holds only in-frame clones, not every one. The sample lists a few hundred thousand clones, approximately 88% occurring once. The specimen sequenced was peripheral blood. Receptors originate from a woman aged 45-65 years with COVID-19, enrolled during active disease. CDR3s include the opening cysteine and the closing phenylalanine or tryptophan. D genes are given only for firm matches. Expanded clones get a size class; other rows say once, few or many, or leave the size out.

J gene | CDR3 length | clone size | V gene | D gene | CDR3 protein | CDR3 DNA
TRBJ1-1 | 13 | - | TRBV4-1 | - | CASSPTGNTEAFF | TGCGCCAGCAGCCCGACGGGGAACACTGAAGCTTTCTTT
TRBJ2-3 | 14 | - | TRBV4-1 | - | CASSQVSSTDTQYF | TGCGCCAGCAGCCAAGTTTCTAGCACAGATACGCAGTATTTT
TRBJ2-2 | 13 | - | TRBV29-1 | - | CSVPGHNTGELFF | TGCAGCGTTCCGGGACACAACACCGGGGAGCTGTTTTTT
TRBJ1-2 | 15 | - | TRBV30 | TRBD1 | CAWSPRDRGHYGYTF | TGTGCCTGGAGTCCTCGGGACAGGGGCCACTATGGCTACACCTTC
TRBJ2-1 | 15 | - | TRBV19 | TRBD2 | CASSIRAGGPNEQFF | TGTGCCAGTAGTATCCGGGCGGGGGGTCCCAATGAGCAGTTCTTC
TRBJ1-5 | 13 | - | TRBV10-1 | - | CASSLERDQPQHF | TGCGCCAGCAGTCTGGAGCGGGATCAGCCCCAGCATTTT
TRBJ1-1 | 13 | - | TRBV18 | - | CASSPKGEGEAFF | TGTGCCAGCTCACCCAAGGGCGAGGGTGAAGCTTTCTTT
TRBJ1-3 | 12 | - | TRBV5-8 | - | CASTEVGNTIYF | TGTGCCAGCACGGAGGTTGGAAACACCATATATTTT
TRBJ2-3 | 15 | - | TRBV9 | TRBD1 | CASSFGTANTDTQYF | TGTGCCAGCAGCTTTGGGACAGCAAACACAGATACGCAGTATTTT
TRBJ2-1 | 16 | - | TRBV24-1 | - | CATSDPGHSSYNEQFF | TGTGCCACCAGTGACCCCGGACACAGCTCCTACAATGAGCAGTTCTTC
TRBJ1-4 | 14 | once | TRBV30 | TRBD1 | CACYDRAFNEKLFF | TGTGCCTGCTACGACAGGGCTTTTAATGAAAAACTGTTTTTT
TRBJ2-2 | 13 | - | TRBV19 | - | CASTGQYTGELFF | TGTGCCAGCACCGGACAGTACACCGGGGAGCTGTTTTTT
TRBJ2-7 | 17 | - | TRBV11-2 | - | CASSYGTWGPSSYEQYF | TGTGCCAGCAGCTACGGTACCTGGGGGCCGAGCTCCTACGAGCAGTACTTC
TRBJ1-2 | 14 | - | TRBV2 | - | CASSASNDYRGYTF | TGTGCCAGCAGTGCTTCCAACGACTACCGTGGCTACACCTTC
TRBJ2-7 | 13 | few | TRBV7-5 | - | CASSPDKSYEQYF | TGTGCCAGCAGCCCCGACAAATCCTACGAGCAGTACTTC
TRBJ2-7 | 14 | - | TRBV27 | TRBD1 | CASSLDDRVYEQYF | TGTGCCAGCAGTTTAGACGACAGGGTCTACGAGCAGTACTTC
TRBJ2-7 | 13 | - | TRBV4-2 | - | CASSQGGAGEQYF | TGTGCCAGCAGCCAAGGTGGGGCGGGAGAGCAGTACTTC
TRBJ1-2 | 15 | - | TRBV5-6 | TRBD1 | CASSLLDRGDHGYTF | TGTGCCAGCAGCTTGCTCGACAGGGGGGATCATGGCTACACCTTC
TRBJ1-6 | 13 | - | TRBV6-5 | - | CAGAWEINSPLHF | TGTGCCGGCGCGTGGGAGATTAATTCACCCCTCCACTTT
TRBJ1-1 | 16 | - | TRBV9 | - | CASSGGAGGSATEAFF | TGTGCCAGCAGCGGAGGGGCCGGGGGGAGTGCAACTGAAGCTTTCTTT
TRBJ1-6 | 15 | - | TRBV5-1 | - | CASREHGFMDSPLHF | TGCGCCAGCAGAGAACATGGCTTTATGGATTCACCCCTCCACTTT
TRBJ2-7 | 12 | - | TRBV14 | TRBD1 | CASSPTGYEQYF | TGTGCCAGCAGCCCGACAGGGTACGAGCAGTACTTC
TRBJ2-2 | 19 | - | TRBV7-6 | TRBD2 | CASSSTRGGFGANTGELFF | TGTGCCAGCAGCTCCACCCGGGGGGGTTTTGGCGCGAACACCGGGGAGCTGTTTTTT
TRBJ2-7 | 11 | - | TRBV7-9 | TRBD1 | CAGGQNYEQYF | TGTGCCGGGGGACAGAACTACGAGCAGTACTTC
TRBJ1-1 | 15 | - | TRBV19 | TRBD1 | CASSPDRDREPEAFF | TGTGCCAGTAGTCCCGACCGGGACAGGGAGCCTGAAGCTTTCTTT
TRBJ2-2 | 16 | - | TRBV7-7 | - | CASSLIEQAGTGELFF | TGTGCCAGCAGCTTAATAGAACAGGCCGGCACCGGGGAGCTGTTTTTT
TRBJ2-1 | 15 | - | TRBV4-1 | - | CASSPRDTALMGQFF | TGCGCCAGCAGCCCAAGGGACACGGCGCTGATGGGGCAGTTCTTC
TRBJ2-2 | 14 | - | TRBV7-2 | TRBD1 | CASSFRQGGLELFF | TGTGCCAGCAGCTTTAGACAGGGTGGGTTGGAGCTGTTTTTT
TRBJ1-1 | 17 | - | TRBV28 | TRBD1 | CASSFISLGTGDLEAFF | TGTGCCAGCAGTTTCATAAGCTTAGGGACAGGGGATTTGGAAGCTTTCTTT
TRBJ2-1 | 15 | - | TRBV4-1 | TRBD2 | CASSQSSGGAGEQFF | TGCGCCAGCAGCCAAAGCAGCGGGGGGGCGGGGGAGCAGTTCTTC
TRBJ1-1 | 14 | few | TRBV9 | - | CASSVQGGSTEAFF | TGTGCCAGCAGCGTACAAGGGGGTAGCACTGAAGCTTTCTTT
TRBJ1-6 | 13 | - | TRBV12-3/TRBV12-4 | - | CASSLSGDSPLHF | TGTGCCAGCAGTTTATCCGGGGATTCACCCCTCCACTTT
TRBJ1-4 | 13 | - | TRBV6-6 | - | CASGWGEDEKLFF | TGTGCCAGCGGGTGGGGAGAAGATGAAAAACTGTTTTTT
TRBJ2-3 | 13 | - | TRBV24-1 | - | CATSDSYTDTQYF | TGTGCCACCAGTGATTCTTACACAGATACGCAGTATTTT
TRBJ2-2 | 14 | - | TRBV6-5 | - | CASGRSGGTGELFF | TGTGCCAGCGGTAGATCCGGCGGGACCGGGGAGCTGTTTTTT
TRBJ1-1 | 15 | - | TRBV7-9 | TRBD1 | CASSPVPGQGIIAFF | TGTGCCAGCAGCCCAGTCCCGGGACAGGGTATTATAGCTTTCTTT